This T cell receptor (beta chain) was recorded in a study of blood T cell repertoires in COVID-19 (dated by TCRdb to 2018 to 2021). Context from the whole study: Samples from collaborators originated in the United States, Italy and Spain and spanned both the acute and convalescent phases of COVID-19. The dataset comprised deeply sampled blood TCRbeta repertoires from subjects exposed to, actively infected with, or recovered from COVID-19. The sample metadata nearly always contained a de-identified subject ID, COVID-19 status, age in years and sex. The samples were drawn from two sources: the first 160 participants of the ongoing ImmuneRACE study, and 950 to 1,500 subjects contributed by 6 global collaborators. The prospective study material was composed of cDNA or gDNA derived from T cells, B-cell-depleted T cells, or PBMCs. The repertoires were released in a freely available public database meant as a resource for research on the immune response to SARS-CoV-2. Where available, HLA class I and class II types were taken from metadata supplied by the sample provider and were not determined by assay-based typing. Study-wide findings and limitations: The quantity of clinical and demographic metadata differed by source and by participant and was supplied without curation.

On this clone itself: The specificity of this receptor is unknown. One base away there is no much larger clone; base qualities are not given.

Trimming removed 7 bases from V and 2 bases from J, leaving 5 bases between the germline ends. The germline V gene supplies CDR1 MNHEY and CDR2 SVGAGI. Spanning cysteine to phenylalanine, the CDR3 consists of 11 amino acids. Only CDR3 DNA is held: 33 bases, read in frame from base 1. Each collaborating institution followed its own protocols to collect whole blood in K2EDTA tubes. For TCRbeta analysis, collaborator samples were shipped as frozen whole blood, as isolated PBMCs, or as DNA extracted from either sample type. TCRbeta CDR3 regions were amplified from genomic DNA by means of the immunoSEQ Assay, a bias-controlled multiplex PCR. As for the authors' bioinformatics: Nucleated cell counts per sample were estimated from amplification of reference gene primers within the assay. To quantify the absolute abundance of each unique TCRbeta CDR3 rearrangement, sequence reads were collapsed and filtered. For each sample, productive Simpson clonality was calculated as the square root of Simpson's diversity index across productive rearrangements. TCRdb provides this immuneACCESS table in a form limited to in-frame rearrangements. Some clones are lacking; in checked studies, under half of them reflect an unresolved V gene, and why the rest are absent is not known. V and J calls and clone size follow that table, whereas D and trimming were derived from the DNA. For this sample the table gives approximately 310,000 clones, of which about nine tenths were detected only once. 1% of the sample is taken by the ten largest.

Recombination connected TRBV6-5 to TRBJ1-1; there is no confident call for the D gene. The sequenced sample consisted of peripheral blood. This receptor was obtained from a man in his fifties with active or convalescent COVID-19. The DNA sequence reads TGTGCCAGCACCTACAACACTGAAGCTTTCTTT. It is translated as CASTYNTEAFF.